This T cell receptor (beta chain) is drawn from a study of response to subunit inactivated influenza vaccine. The table lists this clonotype with many counts. Each CDR3 protein is one row after TCRdb ran MiXCR on the RT-PCR reads. The table lists approximately 530,000 distinct CDR3 sequences, approximately 6.9% of them singletons, with around 13% in the top ten. The source is a man in his fifties or sixties who received an inactivated influenza vaccine. The source material was PBMCs from blood, sampled approximately 25 months after vaccination.

Here the CDR3 DNA reads TGTGCCAGCAGCCGGCGGGATAACACCGGGGAGCTGTTTTTT. Protein product: CASSRRDNTGELFF. The rearrangement links TRBV3-1 to TRBJ2-2; D is possibly TRBD2 (6 bases). The V end lost 4 bases, the J end lost 2 bases, and 8 bases lay between the germline ends. The CDR3 is 14 amino acids. Germline CDR1 reads LGHDT; CDR2 reads YNNKEL (reference sequence).